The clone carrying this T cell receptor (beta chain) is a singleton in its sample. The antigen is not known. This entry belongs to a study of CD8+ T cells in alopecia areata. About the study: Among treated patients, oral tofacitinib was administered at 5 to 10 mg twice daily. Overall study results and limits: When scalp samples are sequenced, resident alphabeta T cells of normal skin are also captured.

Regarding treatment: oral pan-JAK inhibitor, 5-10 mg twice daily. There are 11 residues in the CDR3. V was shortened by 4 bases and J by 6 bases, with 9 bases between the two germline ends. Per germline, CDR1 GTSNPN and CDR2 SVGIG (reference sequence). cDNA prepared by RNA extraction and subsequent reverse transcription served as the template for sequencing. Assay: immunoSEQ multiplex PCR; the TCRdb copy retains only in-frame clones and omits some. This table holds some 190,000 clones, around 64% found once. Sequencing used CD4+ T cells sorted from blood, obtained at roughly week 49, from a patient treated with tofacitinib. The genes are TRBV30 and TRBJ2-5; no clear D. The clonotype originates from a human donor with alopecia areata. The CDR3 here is CAWIREKTQYF. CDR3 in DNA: TGTGCCTGGATTAGGGAAAAGACCCAGTACTTC.